Below, 13 T cell receptor beta chains from the same sample are listed, as sequenced in a study of T cell responses to AZD1222 COVID-19 vaccine. TCRdb's table, derived via immunoSEQ multiplex PCR, lists solely in-frame clones and lacks some. The sample contains around 170,000 clones, 91% of which appear only once. The material was peripheral blood, obtained on day 0 of AZD1222 vaccination. These receptors were taken from an adult in good health.

The chain links TRBV5-1 to TRBJ1-2, with D perhaps TRBD1 (5 bases). V lost 0 bases to trimming and J lost 10 bases, with 10 bases between them. The CDR3 length is 12 residues. CDR1 SGHRS and CDR2 YFSETQ come from the germline V gene. The DNA of the CDR3 is TGCGCCAGCAGCTTGGGTTCAGGGACCTACACCTTC. It codes for CASSLGSGTYTF.

The chain links TRBV28 to TRBJ2-7, with 13 bases that match TRBD2. CDR1 and CDR2 from the germline V gene are MDHEN and SYDVKM. The CDR3 consists of 17 residues. V shed 2 bases and J 3 bases; nucleotides not matched to a gene: 7. CDR3 loop: CASSLGLAGERSYEQYF. The CDR3 nucleotides are TGTGCCAGCAGTTTAGGACTAGCGGGAGAAAGAAGCTACGAGCAGTACTTC.

This clone was seen only once. The gene calls are TRBV15 and TRBJ2-1, with 11 bases aligning to TRBD2. Trimming removed 2 bases from V and 8 bases from J; junction bases left unmatched: 14. The CDR3 sequence is 18 residues long. In germline, CDR1 is LNHNV, CDR2 YYDKDF (reference sequence). DNA of the CDR3: TGTGCCACCAGCAGAAGCACCTTAGCGGGAGGGCCGGGTTATGAGCAGTTCTTC. It yields the protein CATSRSTLAGGPGYEQFF.

This rearrangement joins TRBV7-6 to TRBJ1-1, with a tentative D call TRBD1 (6 bases). The germline gives CDR1 SGHVS, CDR2 FNYEAQ. Deletions cut 5 bases from V and 6 bases from J, with 19 bases between. This CDR3 has 15 amino acids. CDR3 amino acids: CASSDIQPGVAEAFF. CDR3 nucleotide sequence: TGTGCCAGCAGCGACATACAACCAGGGGTCGCTGAAGCTTTCTTT. Looking up the rest from reference TRBV7-6 and TRBJ1-1 gives the full variable domain: GAGVSQSPRYKVTKRGQDVALRCDPISGHVSLYWYRQALGQGPEFLTYFNYEAQQDKSGLPNDRFSAERPEGSISTLTIQRTEQRDSAMYRCASSDIQPGVAEAFFGQGTRLTVV.

This chain uses TRBV11-3 with TRBJ1-4, with D possibly TRBD1 on 6 matching bases. Looked up from germline, CDR1 is SGHNT and CDR2 is YENEEA. The V end lost 5 bases, the J end lost 8 bases, and 9 bases lay between the germline ends. The CDR3 length is 12 residues. CDR3 nucleotide sequence: TGTGCCAGCAGCCCAAGGGGGGAAAAACTGTTTTTT. Amino acid sequence: CASSPRGEKLFF.

The chain joins TRBV19 to TRBJ1-4; weak D call: TRBD1 (6 bases). CDR3 length: 14 residues. Deletions cut 7 bases from V and 7 bases from J, with 16 bases between. Looked up from germline, CDR1 is LNHDA and CDR2 is SQIVND (reference sequence). CDR3 nucleotide sequence: TGTGCCAGTACCATAGGGGGAGGGGCTGAAAAACTGTTTTTT. It translates to CASTIGGGAEKLFF.

CDR3 in amino acids: CASSQAPRTSGVTQYF. The CDR3 DNA sequence: TGTGCCAGCAGCCAAGCTCCAAGGACTAGCGGCGTTACGCAGTATTTT. This rearrangement joins TRBV3-1 (or the pseudogene TRBV3-2) to TRBJ2-3; 10 bases line up with TRBD2. Germline V gene sequence: CDR1 LGHDT, CDR2 YNNKEL (reference sequence). V lost 1 base to trimming and J lost 8 bases; unmatched junction nucleotides: 9. The CDR3 length is 16 residues.

The chain recombines TRBV27 with TRBJ1-3; D call uncertain. Trimming pared 2 bases from V and 8 bases from J, leaving 25 bases between. CDR3 length equals 18 residues. The V gene's germline CDR1 is MNHEY and CDR2 SMNVEV (reference sequence). CDR3 residues: CASSLQYGPLGNMDTIYF. As DNA, the CDR3 is TGTGCCAGCAGTTTACAATATGGGCCCCTGGGGAACATGGACACCATATATTTT.

CDR3 coding DNA: TGTGCCAGAACCAACCGGGACAGGGGTTTCACAGATACGCAGTATTTT. It is translated as CARTNRDRGFTDTQYF. The chain links TRBV21-1 to TRBJ2-3; TRBD1 reflects the table's D call only, with no check against the DNA. TRBV21-1 is reported as a pseudogene. CDR3 length: 16 amino acids.

The V gene is TRBV28, the J gene TRBJ2-1; 10 bases are shared with TRBD1. The J segment lost 0 bases and the V segment lost 4 bases, leaving 3 bases of the junction unmatched. Germline-derived CDR1 and CDR2 are MDHEN and SYDVKM. The CDR3 totals 16 residues. The DNA of the CDR3 is TGTGCCAGCAGTTCCGGACAGGGGGGCTCCTACAATGAGCAGTTCTTC. As protein: CASSSGQGGSYNEQFF.

This rearrangement joins TRBV28 to TRBJ2-4, with TRBD2 identical over 9 bases. From germline, CDR1 is MDHEN and CDR2 SYDVKM. The CDR3 is 19 residues long. Trimming removed 5 bases from V and 0 bases from J; junction bases left unmatched: 14. CDR3 loop: CASSNKGLAYTLAKNIQYF. The DNA for the CDR3 is TGTGCCAGCAGTAACAAAGGACTAGCGTACACTCTAGCCAAAAACATTCAGTACTTC.

V gene TRBV5-1 combines with J gene TRBJ1-2; D is unresolved. Germline V CDR1 and CDR2: SGHRS, YFSETQ. The germline V and J ends were trimmed by 0 bases and 8 bases, with 20 bases remaining between them. The CDR3 extends over 16 amino acids. The CDR3, as DNA: TGCGCCAGCAGCTTGGCAACCGGACTAGTGCCGGGAGGCTACACCTTC. Amino acids: CASSLATGLVPGGYTF.

This CDR3 reads CASSVGDAGSEKLFF. As DNA, the CDR3 is TGCGCCAGCAGCGTGGGGGACGCGGGGAGTGAAAAACTGTTTTTT. The chain combines TRBV5-1 with TRBJ1-4; D may be TRBD1 (5 bases). V was shortened by 4 bases and J by 7 bases, with 17 bases between the two germline ends. The CDR3 covers 15 residues. From germline, CDR1 is SGHRS and CDR2 YFSETQ.